This T cell receptor beta chain was retrieved from a study of vaccination effects on CD4 cells after COVID-19. As for this clone: Its antigen is unknown.

This table comes from immunoSEQ multiplex PCR, and its TCRdb copy is limited to in-frame clones, with some not included. The repertoire holds tens of thousands of clones, with roughly 76% as singletons. Overall study findings and caveats: Only a few convalescent patients and no early post-infection timepoints featured in the study. The study found marked clonal contraction of infection- and vaccine-induced clones late after vaccination.

Before sequencing took place, the ViraFEST assay used viral peptide pools to expand antigen-specific CD4+ T cells. Cells that had been cultured for roughly ten days were the source of isolated CD4+ T cells. IL-2 medium supplanted half the medium on days 3 and 7. Sample: CD4+ T cells from PBMCs cultured with HCoV-229E spike peptides, taken before COVID-19 vaccination. The TCR comes from a human donor who received a COVID-19 vaccine.

The CDR3 DNA is TGTGCCATCAGTGAATCTACCGGGACAGCCTACAATGAGCAGTTCTTC. Translated: CAISESTGTAYNEQFF. The V call is TRBV10-3, the J call TRBJ2-1; 7 bases fit TRBD1. Trimming took 3 bases from V and 2 from J; bases not matched to a gene: 7. In germline, CDR1 is ENHRY, CDR2 SYGVKD. This CDR3 has 16 residues.